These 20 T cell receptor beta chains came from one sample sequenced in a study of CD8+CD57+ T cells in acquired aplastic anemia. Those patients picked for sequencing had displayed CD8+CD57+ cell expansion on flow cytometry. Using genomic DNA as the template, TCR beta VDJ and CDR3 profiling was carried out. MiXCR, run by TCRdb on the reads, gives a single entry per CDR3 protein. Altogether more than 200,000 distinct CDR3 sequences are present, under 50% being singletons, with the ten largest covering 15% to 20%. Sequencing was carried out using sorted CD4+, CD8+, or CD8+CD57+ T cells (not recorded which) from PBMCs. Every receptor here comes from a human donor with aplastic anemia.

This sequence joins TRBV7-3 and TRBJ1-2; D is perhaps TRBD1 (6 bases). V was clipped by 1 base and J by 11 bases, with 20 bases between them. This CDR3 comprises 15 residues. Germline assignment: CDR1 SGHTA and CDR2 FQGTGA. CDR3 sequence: CASSLRIGGAGGYTF. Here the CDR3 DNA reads TGTGCCAGCAGCTTAAGGATCGGGGGGGCCGGGGGTTACACCTTC.

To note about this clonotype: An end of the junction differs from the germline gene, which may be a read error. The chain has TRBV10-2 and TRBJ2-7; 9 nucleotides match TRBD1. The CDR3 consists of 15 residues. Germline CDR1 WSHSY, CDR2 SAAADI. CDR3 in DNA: TGTGCCAGCAGCAAGACAGGGGGTTTAGCCTACGAGCAGTACTTC. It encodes CASSKTGGLAYEQYF.

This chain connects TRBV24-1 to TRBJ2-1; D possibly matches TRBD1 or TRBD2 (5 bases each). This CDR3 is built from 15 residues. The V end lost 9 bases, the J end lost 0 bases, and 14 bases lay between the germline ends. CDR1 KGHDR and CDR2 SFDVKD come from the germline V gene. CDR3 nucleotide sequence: TGTGCCACCTGGGACCGGCAAGCCTCCTACAATGAGCAGTTCTTC. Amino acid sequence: CATWDRQASYNEQFF.

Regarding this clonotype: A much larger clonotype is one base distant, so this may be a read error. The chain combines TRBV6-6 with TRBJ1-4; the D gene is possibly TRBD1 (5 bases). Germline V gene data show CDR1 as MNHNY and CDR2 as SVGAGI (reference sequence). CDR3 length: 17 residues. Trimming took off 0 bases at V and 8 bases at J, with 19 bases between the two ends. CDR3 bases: TGTGCCAGCAGTTACTCGGGCCCAGGGAGGGGCGGGGAAAAACTGTTTTTT. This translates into CASSYSGPGRGGEKLFF.

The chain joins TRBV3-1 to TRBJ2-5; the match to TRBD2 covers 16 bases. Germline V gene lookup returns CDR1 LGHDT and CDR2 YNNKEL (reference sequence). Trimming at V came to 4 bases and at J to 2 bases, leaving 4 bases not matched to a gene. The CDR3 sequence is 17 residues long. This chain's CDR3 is CASSRPGLAGGQETQYF. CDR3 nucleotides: TGTGCCAGCAGCCGACCGGGACTAGCGGGGGGGCAAGAGACCCAGTACTTC.

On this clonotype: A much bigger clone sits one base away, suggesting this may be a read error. The CDR3 spells CAGRGTANYGYTF. The CDR3 DNA follows: TGTGCCGGCAGGGGGACGGCTAACTATGGCTACACCTTC. The chain carries TRBV6-5 and TRBJ1-2, with TRBD1 identical over 7 bases. Germline V lookup: CDR1 MNHEY, CDR2 SVGAGI. This CDR3 comprises 13 residues.

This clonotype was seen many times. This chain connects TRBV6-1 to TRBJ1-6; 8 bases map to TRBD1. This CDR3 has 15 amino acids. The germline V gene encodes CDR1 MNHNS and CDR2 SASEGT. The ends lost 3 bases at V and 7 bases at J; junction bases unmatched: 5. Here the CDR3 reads CASSDRTGRNSPLHF. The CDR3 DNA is TGTGCCAGCAGTGACCGGACAGGGAGAAATTCACCCCTCCACTTT.

DNA of the CDR3: TGTGCCAGCAGCTTAGCGGGGGGAGGGGTGAGCAATCAGCCCCAGCATTTT. Its translation is CASSLAGGGVSNQPQHF. The chain carries TRBV7-8 and TRBJ1-5; the D gene is possibly TRBD1 (5 bases). Trimming cost V 0 bases and J 1 base, with 13 bases left between them. The CDR3 covers 17 residues. Germline lookup yields CDR1 SGHVS and CDR2 FQNEAQ.

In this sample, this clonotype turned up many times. The DNA for the CDR3 is TGTGCCAGCAGTTTCTCCGGGACTAGCAGGCAAGAGACCCAGTACTTC. It yields the protein CASSFSGTSRQETQYF. This chain uses TRBV11-2 with TRBJ2-5; 9 nucleotides agree with TRBD2. The CDR3 has 16 residues. Germline V gives CDR1 SGHAT, CDR2 FQNNGV. Trimming removed 6 bases from V and 2 bases from J; junction bases left unmatched: 10.

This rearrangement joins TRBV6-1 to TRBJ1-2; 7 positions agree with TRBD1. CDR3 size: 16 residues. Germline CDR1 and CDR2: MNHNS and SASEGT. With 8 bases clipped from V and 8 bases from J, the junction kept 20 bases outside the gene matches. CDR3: CASARQRQGSYGGYTF. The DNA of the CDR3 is TGTGCCAGCGCCAGGCAAAGACAGGGTTCCTATGGAGGCTACACCTTC.

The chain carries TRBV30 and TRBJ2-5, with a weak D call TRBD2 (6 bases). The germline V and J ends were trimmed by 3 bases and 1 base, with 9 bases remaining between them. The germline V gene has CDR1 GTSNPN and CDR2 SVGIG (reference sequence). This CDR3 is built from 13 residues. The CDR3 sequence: CAWRPGLQETQYF. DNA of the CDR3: TGTGCCTGGAGGCCGGGACTCCAAGAGACCCAGTACTTC.

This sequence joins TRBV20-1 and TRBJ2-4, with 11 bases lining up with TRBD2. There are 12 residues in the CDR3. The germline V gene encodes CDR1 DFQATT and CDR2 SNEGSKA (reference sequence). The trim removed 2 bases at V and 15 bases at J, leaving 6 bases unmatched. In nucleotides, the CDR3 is TGCAGTGCTAGACTAGCGGGGGGCTCGGGGTACTTC. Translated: CSARLAGGSGYF.

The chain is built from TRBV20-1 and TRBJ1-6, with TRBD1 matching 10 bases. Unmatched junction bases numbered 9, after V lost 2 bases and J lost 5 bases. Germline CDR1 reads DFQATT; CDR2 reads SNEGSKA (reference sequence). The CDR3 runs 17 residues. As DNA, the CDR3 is TGCAGTGCTAGAAACCCGGGACAGGGGTTGGATAATTCACCCCTCCACTTT. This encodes CSARNPGQGLDNSPLHF.

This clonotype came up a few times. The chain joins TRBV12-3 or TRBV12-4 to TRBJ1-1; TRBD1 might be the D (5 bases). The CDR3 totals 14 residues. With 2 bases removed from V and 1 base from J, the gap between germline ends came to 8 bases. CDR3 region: CASSLMGGNTEAFF. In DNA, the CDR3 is TGTGCCAGCAGTTTAATGGGGGGGAACACTGAAGCTTTCTTT.

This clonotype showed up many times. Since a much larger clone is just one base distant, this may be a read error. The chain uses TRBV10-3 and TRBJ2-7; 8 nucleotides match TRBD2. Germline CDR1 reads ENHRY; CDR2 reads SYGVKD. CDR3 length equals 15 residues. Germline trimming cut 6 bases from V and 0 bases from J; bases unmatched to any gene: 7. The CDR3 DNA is TGTGCCATCAGCAACGGGGGGGCGAGCTCCTACGAGCAGTACTTC. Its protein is CAISNGGASSYEQYF.

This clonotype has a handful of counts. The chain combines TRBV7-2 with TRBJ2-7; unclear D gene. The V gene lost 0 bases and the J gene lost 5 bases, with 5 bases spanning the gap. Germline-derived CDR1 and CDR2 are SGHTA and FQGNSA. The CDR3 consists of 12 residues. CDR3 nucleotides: TGTGCCAGCAGCTTAGCGCCCCACGAGCAGTACTTC. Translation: CASSLAPHEQYF.

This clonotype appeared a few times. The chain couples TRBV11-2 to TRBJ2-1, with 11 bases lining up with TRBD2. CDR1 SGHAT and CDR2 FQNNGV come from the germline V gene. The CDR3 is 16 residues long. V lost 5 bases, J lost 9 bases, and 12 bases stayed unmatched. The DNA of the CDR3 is TGTGCCAGCAGCCCAGGTAGCGGGGGGGCCGGGGCTGAGCAGTTCTTC. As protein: CASSPGSGGAGAEQFF.

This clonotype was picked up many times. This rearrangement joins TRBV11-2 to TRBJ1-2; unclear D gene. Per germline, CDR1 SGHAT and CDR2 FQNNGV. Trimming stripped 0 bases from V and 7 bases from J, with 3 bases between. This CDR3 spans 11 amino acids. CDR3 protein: CASSLEGGYTF. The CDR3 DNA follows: TGTGCCAGCAGCTTAGAAGGTGGCTACACCTTC.

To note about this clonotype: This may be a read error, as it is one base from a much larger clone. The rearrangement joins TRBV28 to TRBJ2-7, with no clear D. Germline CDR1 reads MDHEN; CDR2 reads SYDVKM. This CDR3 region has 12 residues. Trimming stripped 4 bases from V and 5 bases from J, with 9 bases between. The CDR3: CASSSGSDEQYF. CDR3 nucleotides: TGTGCCAGCAGTTCGGGCAGTGACGAGCAGTACTTC.

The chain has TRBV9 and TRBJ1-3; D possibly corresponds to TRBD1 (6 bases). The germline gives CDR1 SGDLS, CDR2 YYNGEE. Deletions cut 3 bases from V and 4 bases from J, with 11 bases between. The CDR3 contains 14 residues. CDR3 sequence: CASSGGARGNTIYF. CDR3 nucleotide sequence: TGTGCCAGCAGCGGGGGGGCGCGGGGAAACACCATATATTTT.